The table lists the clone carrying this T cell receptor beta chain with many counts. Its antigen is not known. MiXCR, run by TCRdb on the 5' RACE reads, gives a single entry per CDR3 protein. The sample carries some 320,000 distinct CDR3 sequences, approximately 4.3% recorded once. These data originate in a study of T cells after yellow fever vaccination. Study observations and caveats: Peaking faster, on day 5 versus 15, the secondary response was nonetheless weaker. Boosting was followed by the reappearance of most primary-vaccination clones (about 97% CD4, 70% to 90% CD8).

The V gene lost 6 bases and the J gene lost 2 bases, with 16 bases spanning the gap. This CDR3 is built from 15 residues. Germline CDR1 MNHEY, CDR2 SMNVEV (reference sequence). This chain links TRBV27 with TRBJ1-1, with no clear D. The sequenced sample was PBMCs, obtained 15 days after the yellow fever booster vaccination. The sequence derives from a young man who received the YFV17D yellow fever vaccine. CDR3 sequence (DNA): TGTGCCAGCAGCCGCGCCTCCCGGGCTAACACTGAAGCTTTCTTT. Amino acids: CASSRASRANTEAFF.